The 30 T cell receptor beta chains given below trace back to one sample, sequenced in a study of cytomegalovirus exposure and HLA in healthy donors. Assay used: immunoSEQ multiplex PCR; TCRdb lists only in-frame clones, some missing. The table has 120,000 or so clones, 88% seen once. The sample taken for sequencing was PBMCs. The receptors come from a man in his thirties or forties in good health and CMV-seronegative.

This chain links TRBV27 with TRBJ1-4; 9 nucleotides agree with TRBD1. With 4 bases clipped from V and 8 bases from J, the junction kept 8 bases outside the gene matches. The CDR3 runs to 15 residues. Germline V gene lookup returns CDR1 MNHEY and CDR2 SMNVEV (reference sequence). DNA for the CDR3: TGTGCCAGCAGTTGGTTCGGGACAGGGAGCGAAAAACTGTTTTTT. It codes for CASSWFGTGSEKLFF.

Here the CDR3 DNA reads TGCGCCAGCAGCGGCACCTCCCCTGTTTTTGGTACGCAGTATTTT. It encodes CASSGTSPVFGTQYF. The chain carries TRBV5-1 and TRBJ2-3; D is undetermined. This CDR3 region has 15 residues. V lost 4 bases and J lost 8, with 20 bases in between. Germline loops: CDR1 SGHRS, CDR2 YFSETQ.

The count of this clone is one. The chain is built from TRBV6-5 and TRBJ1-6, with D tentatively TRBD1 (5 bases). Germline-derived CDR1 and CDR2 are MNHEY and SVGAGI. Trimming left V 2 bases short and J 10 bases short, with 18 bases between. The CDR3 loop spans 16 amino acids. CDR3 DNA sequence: TGTGCCAGCAGTTACACTTCGGGGGGGTTGCGCTCACCCCTCCACTTT. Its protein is CASSYTSGGLRSPLHF.

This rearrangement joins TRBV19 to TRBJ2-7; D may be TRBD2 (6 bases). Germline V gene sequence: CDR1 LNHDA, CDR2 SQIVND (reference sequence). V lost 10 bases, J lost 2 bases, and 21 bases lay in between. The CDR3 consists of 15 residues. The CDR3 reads CATTPTSGGPYEQYF. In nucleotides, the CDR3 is TGTGCCACTACACCCACCTCCGGGGGACCCTACGAGCAGTACTTC.

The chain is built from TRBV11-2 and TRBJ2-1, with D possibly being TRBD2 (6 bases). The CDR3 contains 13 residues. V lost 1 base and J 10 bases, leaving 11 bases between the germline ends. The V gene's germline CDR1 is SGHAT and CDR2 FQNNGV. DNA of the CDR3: TGTGCCAGCAGCTTAGTGGCCGGAGGGGAGCAGTTCTTC. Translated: CASSLVAGGEQFF.

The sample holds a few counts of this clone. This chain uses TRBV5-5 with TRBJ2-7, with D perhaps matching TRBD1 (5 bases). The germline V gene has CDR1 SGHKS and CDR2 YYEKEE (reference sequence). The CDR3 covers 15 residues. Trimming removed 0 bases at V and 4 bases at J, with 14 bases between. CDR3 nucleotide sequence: TGTGCCAGCAGCTTGGGAAGGGGCGAAGGGTACGAGCAGTACTTC. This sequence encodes CASSLGRGEGYEQYF.

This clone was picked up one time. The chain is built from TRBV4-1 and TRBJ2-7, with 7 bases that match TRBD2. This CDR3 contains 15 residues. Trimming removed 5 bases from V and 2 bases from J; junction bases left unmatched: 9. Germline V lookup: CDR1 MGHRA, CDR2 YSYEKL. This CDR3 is CASSAGRGSPYEQYF. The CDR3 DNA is TGCGCCAGCAGCGCGGGGCGCGGGAGCCCCTACGAGCAGTACTTC.

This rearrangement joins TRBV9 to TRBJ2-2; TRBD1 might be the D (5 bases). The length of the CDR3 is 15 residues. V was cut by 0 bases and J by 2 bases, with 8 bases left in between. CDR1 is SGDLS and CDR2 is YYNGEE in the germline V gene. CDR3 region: CASSVGQGNTGELFF. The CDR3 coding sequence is TGTGCCAGCAGCGTAGGGCAGGGAAACACCGGGGAGCTGTTTTTT.

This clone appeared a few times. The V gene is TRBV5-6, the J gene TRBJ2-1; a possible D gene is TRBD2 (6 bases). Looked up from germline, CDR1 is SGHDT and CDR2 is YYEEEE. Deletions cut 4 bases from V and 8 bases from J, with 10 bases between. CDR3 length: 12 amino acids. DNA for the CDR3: TGTGCCAGCAGCCGACTAGTTTATGAGCAGTTCTTC. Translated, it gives CASSRLVYEQFF.

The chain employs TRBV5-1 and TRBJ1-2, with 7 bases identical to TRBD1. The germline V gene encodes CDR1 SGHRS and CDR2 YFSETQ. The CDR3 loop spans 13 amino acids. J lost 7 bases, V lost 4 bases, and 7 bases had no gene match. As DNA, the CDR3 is TGCGCCAGCAGCCCAGACAGGGTAGCTGGCTACACCTTC. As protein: CASSPDRVAGYTF.

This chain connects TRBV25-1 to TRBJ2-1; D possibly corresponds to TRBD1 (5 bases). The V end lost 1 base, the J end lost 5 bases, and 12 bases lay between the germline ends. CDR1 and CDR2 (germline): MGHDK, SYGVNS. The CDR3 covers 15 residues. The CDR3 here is CASSEWGGPDNEQFF. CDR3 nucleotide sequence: TGTGCCAGCAGTGAATGGGGCGGCCCCGACAATGAGCAGTTCTTC.

CDR3 in DNA: TGTGCCACCAGCAGAGATCAGGGGTCAGAAGCTTTCTTT. Its protein product is CATSRDQGSEAFF. The V call is TRBV15, the J call TRBJ1-1, with D tentatively TRBD1 (6 bases). The CDR3 consists of 13 residues. V shed 0 bases and J shed 8 bases, with 10 bases lying between them. Germline V gives CDR1 LNHNV, CDR2 YYDKDF (reference sequence).

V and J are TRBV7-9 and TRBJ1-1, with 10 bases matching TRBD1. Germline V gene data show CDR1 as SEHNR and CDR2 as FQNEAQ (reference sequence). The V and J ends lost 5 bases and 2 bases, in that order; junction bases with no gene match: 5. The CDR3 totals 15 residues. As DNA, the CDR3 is TGTGCCAGCAGCACCCGACAGGGGGCTAACACTGAAGCTTTCTTT. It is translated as CASSTRQGANTEAFF. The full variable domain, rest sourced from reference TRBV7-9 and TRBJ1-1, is DTGVSQNPRHKITKRGQNVTFRCDPISEHNRLYWYRQTLGQGPEFLTYFQNEAQLEKSRLLSDRFSAERPKGSFSTLEIQRTEQGDSAMYLCASSTRQGANTEAFFGQGTRLTVV.

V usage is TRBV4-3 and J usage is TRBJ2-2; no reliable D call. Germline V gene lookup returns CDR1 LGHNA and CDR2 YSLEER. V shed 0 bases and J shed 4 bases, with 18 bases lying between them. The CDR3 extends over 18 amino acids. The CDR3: CASSQEISINLGTGELFF. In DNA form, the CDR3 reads TGCGCCAGCAGCCAAGAAATATCTATTAATCTAGGCACCGGGGAGCTGTTTTTT.

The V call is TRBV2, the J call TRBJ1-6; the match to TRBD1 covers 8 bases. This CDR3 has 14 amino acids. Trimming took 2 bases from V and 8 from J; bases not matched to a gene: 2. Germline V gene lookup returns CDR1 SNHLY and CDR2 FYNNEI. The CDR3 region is CASSERDRHSPLHF. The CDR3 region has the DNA TGTGCCAGCAGTGAAAGGGACAGGCATTCACCCCTCCACTTT.

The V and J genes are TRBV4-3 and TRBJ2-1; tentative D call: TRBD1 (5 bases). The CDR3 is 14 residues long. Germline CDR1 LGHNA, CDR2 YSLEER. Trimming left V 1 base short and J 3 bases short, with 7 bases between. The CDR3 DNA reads TGCGCCAGCAGCCAAGTAGACAGCTACAATGAGCAGTTCTTC. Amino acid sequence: CASSQVDSYNEQFF.

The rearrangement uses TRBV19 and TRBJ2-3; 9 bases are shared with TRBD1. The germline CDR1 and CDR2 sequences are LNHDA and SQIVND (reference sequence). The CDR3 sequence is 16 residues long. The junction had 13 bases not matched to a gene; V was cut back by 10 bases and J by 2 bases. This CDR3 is CATTQGTGGPTDTQYF. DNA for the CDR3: TGTGCCACCACCCAGGGTACAGGGGGCCCCACAGATACGCAGTATTTT.

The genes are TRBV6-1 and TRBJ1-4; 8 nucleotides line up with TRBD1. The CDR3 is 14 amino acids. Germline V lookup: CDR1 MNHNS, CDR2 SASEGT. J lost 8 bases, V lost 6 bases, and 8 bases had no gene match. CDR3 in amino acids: CASRRGTGGEKLFF. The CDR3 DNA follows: TGTGCCAGCAGGAGGGGGACAGGAGGGGAAAAACTGTTTTTT.

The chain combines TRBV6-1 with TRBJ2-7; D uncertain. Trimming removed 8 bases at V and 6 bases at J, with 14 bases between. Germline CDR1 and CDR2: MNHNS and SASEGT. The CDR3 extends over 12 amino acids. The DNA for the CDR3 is TGTGCCAGCGTGAGAAACTGGTCCGAGCAGTACTTC. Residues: CASVRNWSEQYF.

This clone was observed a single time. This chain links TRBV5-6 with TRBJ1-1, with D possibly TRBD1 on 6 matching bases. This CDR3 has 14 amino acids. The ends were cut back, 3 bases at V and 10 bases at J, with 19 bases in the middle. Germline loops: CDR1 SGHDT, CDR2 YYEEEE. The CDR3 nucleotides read TGTGCCAGCAGCTCCTGGACAGTGGGAGAAGGAGCTTTCTTT. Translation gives CASSSWTVGEGAFF.

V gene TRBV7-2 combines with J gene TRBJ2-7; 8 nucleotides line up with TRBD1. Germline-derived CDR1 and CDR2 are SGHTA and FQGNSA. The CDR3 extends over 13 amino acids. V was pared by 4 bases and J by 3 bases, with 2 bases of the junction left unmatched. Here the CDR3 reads CASSSRGLYEQYF. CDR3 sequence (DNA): TGTGCCAGCAGCTCCAGGGGGCTCTACGAGCAGTACTTC.

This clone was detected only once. The CDR3 sequence: CASSRPQGIHEQYF. CDR3 DNA: TGTGCCAGCAGTCGACCACAGGGAATCCACGAGCAGTACTTC. The genes are TRBV25-1 and TRBJ2-7, with D perhaps TRBD1 (6 bases). CDR1 is MGHDK and CDR2 is SYGVNS in the germline V gene. V lost 5 bases and J 5 bases, leaving 16 bases between the germline ends. CDR3 length: 14 residues.

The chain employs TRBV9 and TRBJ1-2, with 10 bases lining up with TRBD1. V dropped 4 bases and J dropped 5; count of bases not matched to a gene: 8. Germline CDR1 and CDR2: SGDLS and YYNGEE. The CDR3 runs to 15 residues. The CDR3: CASSLPGTGAYGYTF. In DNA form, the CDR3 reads TGTGCCAGCAGCCTCCCCGGGACAGGGGCATATGGCTACACCTTC.

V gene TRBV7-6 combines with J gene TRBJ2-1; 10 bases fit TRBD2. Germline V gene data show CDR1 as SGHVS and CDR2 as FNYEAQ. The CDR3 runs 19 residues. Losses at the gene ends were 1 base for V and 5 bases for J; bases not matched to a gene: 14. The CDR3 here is CASSLVQGAGGFPHNEQFF. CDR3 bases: TGTGCCAGCAGCTTAGTTCAAGGAGCGGGAGGGTTCCCCCACAATGAGCAGTTCTTC.

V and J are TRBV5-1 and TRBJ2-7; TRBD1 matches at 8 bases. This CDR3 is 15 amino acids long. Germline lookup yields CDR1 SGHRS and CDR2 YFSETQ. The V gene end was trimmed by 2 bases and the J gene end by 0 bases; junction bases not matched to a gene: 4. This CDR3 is CASSFSGGHSYEQYF. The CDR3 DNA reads TGCGCCAGCAGCTTCTCAGGGGGCCACTCCTACGAGCAGTACTTC.

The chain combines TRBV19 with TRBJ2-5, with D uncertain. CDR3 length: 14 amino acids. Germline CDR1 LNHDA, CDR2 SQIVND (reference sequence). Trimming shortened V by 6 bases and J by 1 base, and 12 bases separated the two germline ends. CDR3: CASSAFDSQETQYF. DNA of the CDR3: TGTGCCAGTAGCGCATTCGATAGCCAAGAGACCCAGTACTTC.

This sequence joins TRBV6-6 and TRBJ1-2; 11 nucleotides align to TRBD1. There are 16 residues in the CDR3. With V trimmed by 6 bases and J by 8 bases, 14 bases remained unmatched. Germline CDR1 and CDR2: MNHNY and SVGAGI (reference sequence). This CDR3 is CASRKGSGTGGEGYTF. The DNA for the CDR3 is TGTGCCAGCAGAAAAGGCTCCGGGACAGGGGGTGAAGGCTACACCTTC.

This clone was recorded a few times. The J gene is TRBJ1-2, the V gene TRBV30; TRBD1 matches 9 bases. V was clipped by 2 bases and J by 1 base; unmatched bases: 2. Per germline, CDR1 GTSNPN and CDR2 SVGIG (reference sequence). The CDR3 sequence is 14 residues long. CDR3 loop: CAWSRDRVNYGYTF. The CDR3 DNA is TGTGCCTGGAGTCGGGACAGGGTTAACTATGGCTACACCTTC. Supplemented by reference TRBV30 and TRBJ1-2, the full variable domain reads SQTIHQWPATLVQPVGSPLSLECTVEGTSNPNLYWYRQAAGRGLQLLFYSVGIGQISSEVPQNLSASRPQDRQFILSSKKLLLSDSGFYLCAWSRDRVNYGYTFGSGTRLTVV.

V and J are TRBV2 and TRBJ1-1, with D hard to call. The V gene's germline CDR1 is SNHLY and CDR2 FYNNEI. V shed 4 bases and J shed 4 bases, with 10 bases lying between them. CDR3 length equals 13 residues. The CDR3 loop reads CASSAEGGTEAFF. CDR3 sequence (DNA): TGTGCCAGCAGTGCGGAGGGTGGCACTGAAGCTTTCTTT.

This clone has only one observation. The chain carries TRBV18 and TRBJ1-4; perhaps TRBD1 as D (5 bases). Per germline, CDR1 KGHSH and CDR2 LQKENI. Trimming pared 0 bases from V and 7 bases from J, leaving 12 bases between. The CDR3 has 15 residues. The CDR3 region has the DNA TGTGCCAGCTCACCACCTAAGGGGCGAGGTGAAAAACTGTTTTTT. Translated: CASSPPKGRGEKLFF.